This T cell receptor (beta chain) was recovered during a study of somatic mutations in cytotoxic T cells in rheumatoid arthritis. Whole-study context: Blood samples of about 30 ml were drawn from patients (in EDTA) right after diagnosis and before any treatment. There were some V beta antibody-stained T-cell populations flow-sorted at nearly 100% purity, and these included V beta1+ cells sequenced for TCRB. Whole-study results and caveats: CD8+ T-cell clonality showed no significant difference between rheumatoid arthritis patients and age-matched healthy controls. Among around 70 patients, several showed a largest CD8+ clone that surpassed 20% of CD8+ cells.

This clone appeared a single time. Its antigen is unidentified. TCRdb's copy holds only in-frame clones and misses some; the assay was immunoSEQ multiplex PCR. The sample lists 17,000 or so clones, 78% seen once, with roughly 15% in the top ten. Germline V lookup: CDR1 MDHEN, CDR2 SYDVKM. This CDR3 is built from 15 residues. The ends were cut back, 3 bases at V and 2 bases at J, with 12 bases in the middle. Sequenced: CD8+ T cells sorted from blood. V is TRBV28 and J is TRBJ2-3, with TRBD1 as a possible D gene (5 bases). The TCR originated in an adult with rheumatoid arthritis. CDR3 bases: TGTGCCAGCAGTTTGTCGGGCAGGGCCACAGATACGCAGTATTTT. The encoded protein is CASSLSGRATDTQYF.